Listed below are T cell receptor beta chains from one sample, sequenced in a study of T cell responses to AZD1222 COVID-19 vaccine. The protocol was immunoSEQ multiplex PCR, while the TCRdb copy is restricted to in-frame clones and leaves out a portion. The data contain around 78,000 clones, about nine tenths of them singletons. Source: peripheral blood, taken on day 0 of AZD1222 vaccination. The receptors here all came from an adult in good health. Both conserved end residues are part of each CDR3. Fields, in order: V gene, D gene, J gene, CDR3 protein. A D gene is named only where the DNA matches it firmly.

TRBV15	TRBD2	TRBJ2-1	CATSVRTSGGNEQFF
TRBV29-1	NA	TRBJ1-1	CSVDNRMNTEAFF
TRBV19	TRBD2	TRBJ2-3	CASSSQRELGTDTQYF
TRBV6-5	NA	TRBJ2-7	CASSYTDSYEQYF
TRBV7-8	NA	TRBJ2-3	CASSSTLGGEPDTQYF
TRBV5-1	NA	TRBJ1-4	CASSLDGRVLEKLFF
TRBV28	NA	TRBJ1-3	CASSSEVGFGNTIYF
TRBV11-2	NA	TRBJ1-1	CASSLTMNTEAFF
TRBV19	NA	TRBJ1-5	CASTSEGGGASNQPQHF
TRBV4-1	NA	TRBJ1-4	CASRQGNEKLFF
TRBV6-2/TRBV6-3	TRBD1	TRBJ1-4	CASSYLGTAGQKLFF
TRBV5-8	TRBD1	TRBJ1-1	CASSIGQGEAFF
TRBV6-2/TRBV6-3	NA	TRBJ2-3	CASSQDLAATDTQYF
TRBV3-1/TRBV3-2	NA	TRBJ1-2	CASSQDLVGAYGYTF
TRBV2	NA	TRBJ2-5	CATYKRGAKTQYF
TRBV2	TRBD2	TRBJ2-1	CASSGEGFGYNEQFF
TRBV2	NA	TRBJ2-7	CASRWTDPYEQYF
TRBV6-5	NA	TRBJ1-5	CASSQDREQPQHF
TRBV5-1	NA	TRBJ1-6	CASSYREVSDNSPLHF
TRBV29-1	NA	TRBJ1-2	CSASGGSNYGYTF
TRBV19	NA	TRBJ1-1	CASSIWLEAFF
TRBV29-1	TRBD2	TRBJ2-7	CSVALAGVREQYF
TRBV27	NA	TRBJ1-5	CASSLGSEGNQPQHF
TRBV7-8	NA	TRBJ2-7	CASSLEGGGPYEQYF
TRBV7-3	TRBD2	TRBJ2-1	CASSLGTSGSNEQFF
TRBV6-5	NA	TRBJ2-7	CASRLNRDISYEQYF
TRBV11-2	TRBD1	TRBJ1-3	CASSPTRTGFSGNTIYF
TRBV7-8	NA	TRBJ1-2	CASSLGADYGYTF
TRBV4-1	NA	TRBJ1-2	CASSQEFVSREGYTF
TRBV10-3	NA	TRBJ2-7	CAISHPSVGSYEQYF
TRBV5-1	NA	TRBJ1-4	CASSLDGQGYATNEKLFF
TRBV28	NA	TRBJ1-1	CASSLWGSTMNTEAFF
TRBV19	TRBD1	TRBJ1-1	CASSLPRQGTEAFF
TRBV5-1	TRBD2	TRBJ2-1	CASSFGGTRKYNEQFF
TRBV7-9	NA	TRBJ1-2	CASSLGDYGYTF
TRBV5-1	NA	TRBJ1-1	CASSLTDSNTEAFF
TRBV5-1	NA	TRBJ1-1	CASSLNQGGTEAFF
TRBV24-1	TRBD1	TRBJ2-5	CATSEMRQGLFETQYF
TRBV5-6	NA	TRBJ1-4	CASSFQSNEKLFF
TRBV24-1	TRBD1	TRBJ2-1	CATSEKGQGLYNEQFF
TRBV7-3	NA	TRBJ2-1	CASSPGGTRNEQFF
TRBV7-9	NA	TRBJ1-6	CASNRAGNSPLHF
TRBV10-3	TRBD1	TRBJ1-2	CAISKDRDGADYGYTF
TRBV9	NA	TRBJ2-1	CASSSSDLGNEQFF
TRBV24-1	NA	TRBJ1-2	CATSDPYRYTF
TRBV7-9	NA	TRBJ2-2	CASSASGSRTGELFF